These 24 T cell receptor beta chains were sequenced from one sample in a study of blood T cell repertoires in COVID-19. The assay was immunoSEQ multiplex PCR, and TCRdb's table has in-frame clones only and misses some. The top ten clones hold under 7% of a sample with about 47,000 clones, approximately 83% of them seen once. The sample was peripheral blood. The receptors shown here come from a man aged 70-80 years with active COVID-19.

Comment on this clone: The same CDR3 arises from other DNA sequences in this sample as well. The chain carries TRBV19 and TRBJ1-5; 9 bases line up with TRBD1. CDR3 length: 14 amino acids. V lost 3 bases, J lost 5 bases, and 2 bases stayed unmatched. The germline CDR1 and CDR2 sequences are LNHDA and SQIVND (reference sequence). This chain's CDR3 is CASSIWTGDQPQHF. The CDR3 region has the DNA TGTGCCAGTAGTATTTGGACAGGGGATCAGCCCCAGCATTTT.

The chain is built from TRBV5-6 and TRBJ1-1, with unresolved D. The germline V gene encodes CDR1 SGHDT and CDR2 YYEEEE. The CDR3 extends over 14 amino acids. V dropped 4 bases and J dropped 1 base, with 11 bases sitting between them. As DNA, the CDR3 is TGTGCCAGCAGCCCACTTTCGGGGAACACTGAAGCTTTCTTT. It translates to CASSPLSGNTEAFF.

This chain's CDR3 is CASSYLGLLEAFF. CDR3 DNA: TGTGCCAGCAGTTACCTGGGACTCCTTGAAGCTTTCTTT. The chain is built from TRBV6-2 or TRBV6-3 and TRBJ1-1; maybe TRBD1 (5 bases). CDR1 is MNHEY and CDR2 is SVGEGT in the germline V gene. CDR3 size: 13 residues. V was cut by 2 bases and J by 7 bases, with 11 bases left in between.

The chain carries TRBV6-2 or TRBV6-3 and TRBJ1-4, with 8 bases aligning to TRBD1. CDR3 length: 14 residues. Germline CDR1 reads MNHEY; CDR2 reads SVGEGT. J was trimmed by 10 bases and V by 6 bases; bases with no gene match: 10. The CDR3 DNA sequence: TGTGCCAGCAGCTTCGACAGGGGAGGGGGAAAACTGTTTTTT. Protein sequence: CASSFDRGGGKLFF.

A word on this clone: An end of the junction does not agree with germline; a read error may underlie this. The chain has TRBV7-2 and TRBJ2-3; 12 bases map to TRBD2. Germline CDR1 SGHTA, CDR2 FQGNSA. The CDR3 runs to 17 residues. The CDR3 here is CASSLAGGHRRTDTQYF. CDR3 DNA: TGTGCCAGCAGCCTAGCGGGGGGGCATAGACGCACAGATACGCAGTATTTT.

The CDR3 nucleotides read TGTGCCAGCGTATTACAGGGCTCGCTAAATACCGGGGAGCTGTTTTTT. Translated, it gives CASVLQGSLNTGELFF. The V gene is TRBV2, the J gene TRBJ2-2; the D gene is possibly TRBD1 (6 bases). Trimming removed 8 bases from V and 5 bases from J, with 21 bases in between. The CDR3 extends over 16 amino acids. Per germline, CDR1 SNHLY and CDR2 FYNNEI.

The rearrangement links TRBV19 to TRBJ2-2, with D perhaps matching TRBD2 (6 bases). Trimming took 7 bases from V and 6 from J, leaving 18 bases between them. Germline-derived CDR1 and CDR2 are LNHDA and SQIVND (reference sequence). The CDR3 extends over 15 amino acids. The CDR3 reads CASKVAGQLPGELFF. CDR3 DNA: TGTGCCAGTAAGGTGGCGGGGCAATTACCCGGGGAGCTGTTTTTT.

The J gene is TRBJ1-1, the V gene TRBV7-3; possible D gene TRBD1, 6 bases. The CDR3 contains 14 residues. Germline CDR1 SGHTA, CDR2 FQGTGA. Between the trimmed V and J ends, which lost 3 bases and 9 bases, there was a span of 17 bases. The CDR3 protein is CASSFQGTGTKAFF. The DNA for the CDR3 is TGTGCCAGCAGCTTTCAAGGAACCGGGACAAAAGCTTTCTTT.

J is TRBJ1-2 and V is TRBV19; 9 bases are shared with TRBD1. V dropped 5 bases and J dropped 6; count of bases not matched to a gene: 4. The length of the CDR3 is 13 residues. Germline lookup yields CDR1 LNHDA and CDR2 SQIVND (reference sequence). The CDR3 coding sequence is TGTGCCAGTAGTCCACGGACAGGGGATGGCTACACCTTC. Translating gives CASSPRTGDGYTF.

V and J are TRBV25-1 and TRBJ1-1, with D hard to call. The V end lost 5 bases, the J end lost 1 base, and 11 bases lay between the germline ends. Germline lookup yields CDR1 MGHDK and CDR2 SYGVNS. The CDR3 consists of 14 residues. This CDR3 reads CASSSITGNTEAFF. The CDR3, as DNA: TGTGCCAGCAGTTCGATCACCGGGAACACTGAAGCTTTCTTT.

A single count supports this clone. The chain recombines TRBV12-3 or TRBV12-4 with TRBJ1-2; D uncertain. With 3 bases removed from V and 8 bases from J, the gap between germline ends came to 7 bases. The CDR3 sequence is 11 residues long. CDR3 coding DNA: TGTGCCAGCAGTTTCCATCTAGGCTACACCTTC. Translated, it gives CASSFHLGYTF.

The V call is TRBV11-1, the J call TRBJ2-1, with 10 positions matching TRBD2. CDR3 length: 15 residues. CDR1 is SGHAT and CDR2 is FQDESV in the germline V gene (reference sequence). V lost 6 bases, J lost 4 bases, and 6 bases stayed unmatched. The CDR3 sequence is CASRVAGGPYNEQFF. For the CDR3, the DNA is TGTGCCAGCAGAGTAGCGGGGGGCCCATACAATGAGCAGTTCTTC.

The V gene is TRBV7-8, the J gene TRBJ1-5, with D possibly TRBD1 on 6 matching bases. This CDR3 comprises 13 residues. CDR1 SGHVS and CDR2 FQNEAQ come from the germline V gene. V was clipped by 1 base and J by 7 bases, with 8 bases between them. The CDR3 DNA follows: TGTGCCAGCAGCTTAGACAGGGACCAGCCCCAGCATTTT. Translated: CASSLDRDQPQHF.

There are a few counts of this clone. V and J are TRBV18 and TRBJ2-3; weak D call: TRBD1 (6 bases). The germline gives CDR1 KGHSH, CDR2 LQKENI. The CDR3 contains 15 residues. Trimming shortened V by 2 bases and J by 2 bases, and 11 bases separated the two germline ends. CDR3 residues: CASSPSSGVTDTQYF. CDR3 coding DNA: TGTGCCAGCTCACCAAGTTCAGGGGTCACAGATACGCAGTATTTT.

The sample holds one count of this clone. The rearrangement links TRBV7-3 to TRBJ2-1; 8 nucleotides match TRBD2. V lost 5 bases to trimming and J lost 4 bases; unmatched junction nucleotides: 10. Looked up from germline, CDR1 is SGHTA and CDR2 is FQGTGA. This CDR3 has 16 residues. The CDR3: CASSPIGGGLYNEQFF. The CDR3 DNA sequence: TGTGCCAGCAGCCCCATCGGCGGGGGGCTTTACAATGAGCAGTTCTTC.

The chain links TRBV7-9 to TRBJ1-3, with D possibly matching TRBD1 (5 bases). The V end lost 3 bases, the J end lost 3 bases, and 18 bases lay between the germline ends. Germline V gene lookup returns CDR1 SEHNR and CDR2 FQNEAQ (reference sequence). The CDR3 spans 17 residues. The CDR3 DNA follows: TGTGCCAGCAGCTTGCTCGGGGCGGGGAAGAATGGAAACACCATATATTTT. Protein sequence: CASSLLGAGKNGNTIYF.

This clone was seen a single time. The rearrangement links TRBV6-2 or TRBV6-3 to TRBJ2-3; perhaps TRBD2 as D (6 bases). This CDR3 has 16 residues. The germline V and J ends were trimmed by 0 bases and 0 bases, with 10 bases remaining between them. In germline, CDR1 is MNHEY, CDR2 SVGEGT. CDR3 DNA: TGTGCCAGCAGTTACTCGGACGGGGGTAGCACAGATACGCAGTATTTT. It is translated as CASSYSDGGSTDTQYF.

This sequence joins TRBV5-6 and TRBJ2-7; weak D call: TRBD1 (7 bases). V lost 5 bases and J 0 bases, leaving 9 bases between the germline ends. The V gene's germline CDR1 is SGHDT and CDR2 YYEEEE. This CDR3 contains 13 residues. The CDR3 nucleotides read TGTGCCAGCAGGCGGGACAGCTCCTACGAGCAGTACTTC. Protein: CASRRDSSYEQYF. Full variable domain (missing parts from reference TRBV5-6 and TRBJ2-7): DAGVTQSPTHLIKTRGQQVTLRCSPKSGHDTVSWYQQALGQGPQFIFQYYEEEERQRGNFPDRFSGHQFPNYSSELNVNALLLGDSALYLCASRRDSSYEQYFGPGTRLTVT.

The rearrangement joins TRBV7-2 to TRBJ2-1; the match to TRBD2 covers 9 bases. Germline V CDR1 and CDR2: SGHTA, FQGNSA. The CDR3 is made up of 15 amino acids. V gave up 6 bases and J gave up 4 bases; unmatched junction bases: 7. CDR3 sequence: CASRARRGGYNEQFF. CDR3 coding DNA: TGTGCCAGCAGGGCGAGGCGGGGGGGGTACAATGAGCAGTTCTTC.

This rearrangement joins TRBV3-1 (or the pseudogene TRBV3-2) to TRBJ2-2; D ambiguous. This CDR3 has 15 residues. CDR1 LGHDT and CDR2 YNNKEL come from the germline V gene (reference sequence). Trimming pared 1 base from V and 6 bases from J, leaving 12 bases between. The DNA for the CDR3 is TGTGCCAGCAGCCAAGTATCTAGGTCCCCCGGGGAGCTGTTTTTT. Its protein product is CASSQVSRSPGELFF.

The genes are TRBV5-1 and TRBJ2-3, with 11 bases matching TRBD2. The germline gives CDR1 SGHRS, CDR2 YFSETQ. Trimming removed 7 bases from V and 5 bases from J; junction bases left unmatched: 12. The CDR3 is made up of 16 amino acids. The CDR3: CASRSSGGPTGDTQYF. CDR3 in DNA: TGCGCCAGCCGCTCTAGCGGGGGGCCAACAGGAGATACGCAGTATTTT.

The V call is TRBV3-1 (or the pseudogene TRBV3-2), the J call TRBJ2-1; 8 bases are a match to TRBD2. The V and J ends lost 4 bases and 10 bases, in that order; junction bases with no gene match: 3. The CDR3 consists of 12 residues. Germline values: CDR1 LGHDT, CDR2 YNNKEL (reference sequence). This CDR3 is CASSLRGGEQFF. CDR3 in DNA: TGTGCCAGCAGCCTCCGGGGGGGGGAGCAGTTCTTC.

The V call is TRBV5-5, the J call TRBJ2-5, with D possibly TRBD1 on 7 matching bases. Germline CDR1 SGHKS, CDR2 YYEKEE (reference sequence). V shed 4 bases and J shed 9 bases, with 19 bases lying between them. The CDR3 is 14 residues long. The CDR3 protein is CASSPRGTVGAQYF. DNA for the CDR3: TGTGCCAGCAGCCCACGGGGGACAGTCGGGGCCCAGTACTTC.

The CDR3, as DNA: TGTGCCAGCAGTTACGGCCCGGGGGGAGAGCAGTTCTTC. This codes for CASSYGPGGEQFF. The V call is TRBV6-5, the J call TRBJ2-1; 7 bases line up with TRBD2. CDR3 size: 13 residues. Trimming took 2 bases from V and 10 from J; bases not matched to a gene: 5. Germline lookup yields CDR1 MNHEY and CDR2 SVGAGI.